Sequencing of this TCR beta chain was carried out in a study of breast tumors, draining lymph nodes, adjacent tissues. The length of the CDR3 is 13 residues. Germline V gives CDR1 LGHDT, CDR2 YNNKEL (reference sequence). V lost 0 bases to trimming and J lost 8 bases, with 9 bases between them. Study-wide results and limits: Findings are consistent with lymph node origin and intratumoral expansion of most tumor T cells.

Many counts were recorded for this clonotype. Its antigen is unknown. Samples came from axillary lymph nodes draining the breast cancer. TCRdb independently ran MiXCR on the multiplex PCR reads; one entry per CDR3 protein. The sample lists approximately 280,000 distinct CDR3 sequences, about 30% occurring once. The sample comprised axillary lymph node tissue. The chain has TRBV3-1 and TRBJ2-3; D remains unclear. The sequence came from a female donor with breast cancer. Some clones in this sample may be carry-over from other donors' samples. Here the CDR3 DNA reads TGTGCCAGCAGCCAAGATAAGCCCGCTACGCAGTATTTT. Amino acid sequence: CASSQDKPATQYF.